This entry lists 26 T cell receptor beta chains sequenced from one sample in a study of T cells in localized non-small cell lung cancer. TCRdb keeps only in-frame clones here, not all; method: immunoSEQ multiplex PCR. The data show around 4,800 clones, less than 40% seen once. The material sequenced was lung tumor tissue, taken before any cancer treatment. The source of these receptors is a female donor of 60 years or more with stage I lung adenocarcinoma.

The chain employs TRBV30 and TRBJ1-5; unclear D gene. The V and J ends lost 1 base and 0 bases respectively, with 7 bases between them. The CDR3 consists of 14 residues. CDR1 and CDR2 from the germline V gene are GTSNPN and SVGIG (reference sequence). The CDR3 loop reads CAWSGLISNQPQHF. The CDR3 DNA follows: TGTGCCTGGAGTGGACTTATTAGCAATCAGCCCCAGCATTTT.

In its sample, this clone was seen a few times. The chain links TRBV5-1 to TRBJ2-3; 7 bases align to TRBD2. V lost 4 bases and J lost 4; bases outside the gene matches: 9. The CDR3 runs 15 residues. Germline lookup yields CDR1 SGHRS and CDR2 YFSETQ. The CDR3 is CASSREGRAADTQYF. Written as DNA, the CDR3 is TGCGCCAGCAGCAGGGAGGGTCGGGCGGCAGATACGCAGTATTTT.

V usage is TRBV25-1 and J usage is TRBJ1-2; 8 bases map to TRBD1. This CDR3 is 12 amino acids long. CDR1 is MGHDK and CDR2 is SYGVNS in the germline V gene. J gave up 6 bases and V 9 bases, and 6 bases lay outside the gene matches. The CDR3 DNA reads as TGTGCCAGTACGGACAGGGCCAATGGCTACACCTTC. Protein: CASTDRANGYTF.

The V call is TRBV18, the J call TRBJ1-4; possibly TRBD1 for D (5 bases). The CDR3 contains 16 residues. Germline V lookup: CDR1 KGHSH, CDR2 LQKENI. The V and J ends lost 4 bases and 3 bases respectively, with 15 bases between them. In DNA, the CDR3 is TGTGCCAGCTCACTCTCGAGGTCGGGGGCTAATGAAAAACTGTTTTTT. Protein product: CASSLSRSGANEKLFF. The full variable domain, with the rest looked up from reference TRBV18 and TRBJ1-4, is NAGVMQNPRHLVRRRGQEARLRCSPMKGHSHVYWYRQLPEEGLKFMVYLQKENIIDESGMPKERFSAEFPKEGPSILRIQQVVRGDSAAYFCASSLSRSGANEKLFFGSGTQLSVL.

This clone appeared a few times. The genes are TRBV9 and TRBJ1-6, with TRBD1 matching over 8 bases. The germline gives CDR1 SGDLS, CDR2 YYNGEE. The V segment lost 6 bases and the J segment 7 bases; nucleotides outside the gene matches: 9. This CDR3 spans 15 amino acids. The CDR3 reads CASTERTGLNSPLHF. For the CDR3, the DNA is TGTGCCAGCACCGAGAGGACAGGGTTGAATTCACCCCTCCACTTT.

This clone was seen a handful of times. The chain carries TRBV5-1 and TRBJ1-4, with TRBD1 matching over 7 bases. Germline lookup yields CDR1 SGHRS and CDR2 YFSETQ. The CDR3 extends over 17 amino acids. V lost 4 bases and J lost 0; bases outside the gene matches: 9. The CDR3 DNA reads as TGCGCCAGCAGCCACGACAGGGCCTTTGCAACTAATGAAAAACTGTTTTTT. Translation gives CASSHDRAFATNEKLFF. The full variable domain, rest sourced from reference TRBV5-1 and TRBJ1-4, is KAGVTQTPRYLIKTRGQQVTLSCSPISGHRSVSWYQQTPGQGLQFLFEYFSETQRNKGNFPGRFSGRQFSNSRSEMNVSTLELGDSALYLCASSHDRAFATNEKLFFGSGTQLSVL.

V gene TRBV19 combines with J gene TRBJ1-2; no clear D gene. CDR1 is LNHDA, CDR2 SQIVND, per germline (reference sequence). Deletions cut 7 bases from V and 2 bases from J, with 11 bases between. The CDR3 covers 13 residues. CDR3 sequence reads: CASNRGENYGYTF. Written as DNA, the CDR3 is TGTGCCAGTAATCGTGGGGAGAACTATGGCTACACCTTC.

This clone has just a few counts. The chain carries TRBV6-8 and TRBJ2-3; D perhaps matches TRBD2 (5 bases). Germline V gene sequence: CDR1 MNHGY, CDR2 SAAAGT. CDR3 length: 13 amino acids. The V end lost 7 bases, the J end lost 4 bases, and 12 bases lay between the germline ends. Here the CDR3 DNA reads TGTGCCAGCACGATTCCGGGGTCAGATACGCAGTATTTT. Translating it yields CASTIPGSDTQYF.

This sequence joins TRBV19 and TRBJ1-2; 11 nucleotides match TRBD1. The CDR3 loop spans 18 amino acids. V was pared by 6 bases and J by 7 bases, with 19 bases of the junction left unmatched. CDR1 is LNHDA and CDR2 is SQIVND in the germline V gene (reference sequence). The CDR3 protein is CASRRAGGQGAFVGGYTF. The CDR3 DNA sequence: TGTGCCAGTAGGAGGGCAGGCGGACAGGGGGCGTTTGTTGGTGGCTACACCTTC.

This chain uses TRBV19 with TRBJ1-1; 8 bases fit TRBD1. In germline, CDR1 is LNHDA, CDR2 SQIVND (reference sequence). Trimming cost V 4 bases and J 1 base; bases outside gene matches: 5. The CDR3 covers 15 residues. The CDR3 region is CASSRPGQGNTEAFF. Here the CDR3 DNA reads TGTGCCAGTAGTAGGCCTGGACAGGGGAACACTGAAGCTTTCTTT.

This chain connects TRBV5-1 to TRBJ2-5; D not resolved. The CDR3 totals 14 residues. Germline V gene sequence: CDR1 SGHRS, CDR2 YFSETQ. Trimming stripped 1 base from V and 2 bases from J, with 9 bases between. The CDR3 sequence: CASSLYGLQETQYF. CDR3 coding DNA: TGCGCCAGCAGCTTGTACGGTTTACAAGAGACCCAGTACTTC.

The V gene is TRBV14, the J gene TRBJ1-1; D not certain. The length of the CDR3 is 13 residues. V was clipped by 0 bases and J by 4 bases, with 6 bases between them. The germline V gene encodes CDR1 SGHDN and CDR2 FVKESK. This chain's CDR3 is CASSQELGTEAFF. The CDR3 coding sequence is TGTGCCAGCAGCCAAGAGTTAGGCACTGAAGCTTTCTTT.

J is TRBJ1-1 and V is TRBV6-8; weak D call: TRBD1 (5 bases). The CDR3 is 12 amino acids. V was pared by 5 bases and J by 5 bases, with 9 bases between. Germline values: CDR1 MNHGY, CDR2 SAAAGT. CDR3 region: CASSHGGTEAFF. CDR3 DNA: TGTGCCAGCAGTCACGGGGGGACTGAAGCTTTCTTT.

J is TRBJ1-2 and V is TRBV28, with D possibly TRBD1 on 5 matching bases. Per germline, CDR1 MDHEN and CDR2 SYDVKM. This CDR3 is built from 14 residues. Trimming stripped 5 bases from V and 5 bases from J, with 15 bases between. The CDR3 DNA is TGTGCCAGCAGTCCCACCACCCGGGGGTATGGCTACACCTTC. It yields the protein CASSPTTRGYGYTF.

The CDR3 region has the DNA TGTGCCAGCAGTGACAGGCCCCTCACAGATACGCAGTATTTT. Translated, it gives CASSDRPLTDTQYF. The J gene is TRBJ2-3, the V gene TRBV25-1; D ambiguous. CDR3 size: 14 residues. The germline gives CDR1 MGHDK, CDR2 SYGVNS. Deletions cut 3 bases from V and 2 bases from J, with 9 bases between.

In this sample, this clone turned up a few times. One end of the junction varies from germline; a read error may be responsible. V and J are TRBV6-8 and TRBJ2-3; D gene unclear. In germline, CDR1 is MNHGY, CDR2 SAAAGT. This CDR3 has 15 amino acids. The CDR3 DNA sequence: TGTGCCATCAGTGTGAATGGGCAGGTCACAGATACGCAGTATTTT. Its translation is CAISVNGQVTDTQYF.

The gene calls are TRBV11-3 and TRBJ2-1, with 13 bases aligning to TRBD2. V trimming: 6 bases; J trimming: 4 bases; junction bases outside the gene matches: 3. Germline values: CDR1 SGHNT, CDR2 YENEEA. This CDR3 is 15 amino acids long. In DNA, the CDR3 is TGTGCCAGCAGTACTAGCGGGGGGGCTTACAATGAGCAGTTCTTC. It specifies CASSTSGGAYNEQFF.

This chain uses TRBV19 with TRBJ1-5, with D unresolved. V was cut by 1 base and J by 3 bases, with 4 bases left in between. The CDR3 runs 13 residues. Germline V CDR1 and CDR2: LNHDA, SQIVND (reference sequence). As DNA, the CDR3 is TGTGCCAGTAGTATAGGCAACAATCAGCCCCAGCATTTT. Translated: CASSIGNNQPQHF.

This clone was observed a handful of times. This chain connects TRBV29-1 to TRBJ1-1; a weak D match, TRBD1 (6 bases). The germline V and J ends were trimmed by 5 bases and 9 bases, with 16 bases remaining between them. The CDR3 totals 12 residues. Per the germline V gene, CDR1 is SQVTM and CDR2 is ANQGSEA. The chain's CDR3 is CSVLSGGYQAFF. CDR3 nucleotide sequence: TGCAGCGTTCTTTCTGGGGGCTACCAAGCTTTCTTT.

This clone was counted only a few times. The chain has TRBV6-7 and TRBJ1-2; possible D gene TRBD1, 6 bases. TRBV6-7 is noted as an ORF with a role that remains uncertain. Trimming shortened V by 5 bases and J by 4 bases, and 14 bases separated the two germline ends. The CDR3 is 14 residues long. CDR3 coding DNA: TGTGCCAGCAGTCGAAGGGACACAGTCTATGGCTACACCTTC. This codes for CASSRRDTVYGYTF.

The chain joins TRBV19 to TRBJ1-2; 8 bases are shared with TRBD1. Germline trimming cut 1 base from V and 4 bases from J; bases unmatched to any gene: 8. Germline loops: CDR1 LNHDA, CDR2 SQIVND (reference sequence). The CDR3 sequence is 16 residues long. CDR3 DNA sequence: TGTGCCAGTAGTATAGCCCCCGGACAGGGCGGCTATGGCTACACCTTC. It encodes CASSIAPGQGGYGYTF.

The gene calls are TRBV19 and TRBJ2-7; 8 positions agree with TRBD1. This CDR3 spans 13 amino acids. Per the germline V gene, CDR1 is LNHDA and CDR2 is SQIVND (reference sequence). With V trimmed by 6 bases and J by 6 bases, 7 bases remained unmatched. CDR3 sequence (DNA): TGTGCCAGTAGATACGGACAGGGTGGCGAGCAGTACTTC. Translation: CASRYGQGGEQYF.

CDR3 in DNA: TGTGCCAGTAGTACTGAGGGAAATTCACCCCTCCACTTT. This sequence encodes CASSTEGNSPLHF. This chain links TRBV19 with TRBJ1-6; D unclear. Germline CDR1 reads LNHDA; CDR2 reads SQIVND (reference sequence). The CDR3 consists of 13 residues. V was cut by 4 bases and J by 7 bases, with 8 bases left in between.

CDR3 in amino acids: CASGLGLGGAYGTEAFF. CDR3 DNA sequence: TGTGCTAGTGGTTTAGGCCTGGGGGGCGCATATGGCACTGAAGCTTTCTTT. V and J are TRBV12-5 and TRBJ1-1; D possibly corresponds to TRBD1 (6 bases). The CDR3 covers 17 residues. Trimming shortened V by 3 bases and J by 4 bases, and 21 bases separated the two germline ends. The germline V gene encodes CDR1 LGHNT and CDR2 FRNRAP.

This clone was counted a few times. V gene TRBV11-3 combines with J gene TRBJ1-5; no firm D call. Germline lookup yields CDR1 SGHNT and CDR2 YENEEA. This CDR3 spans 18 amino acids. Deletions cut 5 bases from V and 0 bases from J, with 20 bases between. The CDR3 region is CASSPFNGRKNSNQPQHF. The CDR3 coding sequence is TGTGCCAGCAGCCCGTTTAATGGACGGAAGAATAGCAATCAGCCCCAGCATTTT.

This clone has ten or more counts. The chain joins TRBV11-3 to TRBJ2-3, with TRBD2 matching 13 bases. V dropped 1 base and J dropped 5; count of bases not matched to a gene: 6. Germline CDR1 reads SGHNT; CDR2 reads YENEEA. CDR3 size: 17 residues. The CDR3 protein is CASSLGGTSGAVDTQYF. The CDR3 DNA reads TGTGCCAGCAGCTTAGGGGGGACTAGCGGGGCGGTAGATACGCAGTATTTT.